This T cell receptor beta chain was sequenced for a study of PD-1 blockade in classical Hodgkin lymphoma. Findings and limits, study-wide: CD8+ TCR diversity did not rise significantly by C4D1, unlike CD4+. Patients with a complete response exhibited baseline diversity comparable to newly diagnosed patients.

Every patient was affected by relapse after autologous stem cell transplantation, while exposure to brentuximab vedotin was not uniform. On this clone itself: The antigen is undetermined.

V was pared by 0 bases and J by 2 bases, with 12 bases between. The CDR3 covers 16 residues. Germline V gene lookup returns CDR1 SGHRS and CDR2 YFSETQ. TCRdb's copy holds only in-frame clones and misses some; the assay was immunoSEQ multiplex PCR. The profile shows 65,000 to 95,000 clones, about 89% of them singletons. This clonotype originated in a human donor with classical Hodgkin lymphoma. The sample here was peripheral blood mononuclear cells (PBMCs), taken at baseline. The gene calls are TRBV5-1 and TRBJ2-1, with D hard to call. The chain's CDR3 is CASSLGTGWTYNEQFF. The CDR3 DNA is TGCGCCAGCAGCTTGGGAACGGGCTGGACCTACAATGAGCAGTTCTTC.